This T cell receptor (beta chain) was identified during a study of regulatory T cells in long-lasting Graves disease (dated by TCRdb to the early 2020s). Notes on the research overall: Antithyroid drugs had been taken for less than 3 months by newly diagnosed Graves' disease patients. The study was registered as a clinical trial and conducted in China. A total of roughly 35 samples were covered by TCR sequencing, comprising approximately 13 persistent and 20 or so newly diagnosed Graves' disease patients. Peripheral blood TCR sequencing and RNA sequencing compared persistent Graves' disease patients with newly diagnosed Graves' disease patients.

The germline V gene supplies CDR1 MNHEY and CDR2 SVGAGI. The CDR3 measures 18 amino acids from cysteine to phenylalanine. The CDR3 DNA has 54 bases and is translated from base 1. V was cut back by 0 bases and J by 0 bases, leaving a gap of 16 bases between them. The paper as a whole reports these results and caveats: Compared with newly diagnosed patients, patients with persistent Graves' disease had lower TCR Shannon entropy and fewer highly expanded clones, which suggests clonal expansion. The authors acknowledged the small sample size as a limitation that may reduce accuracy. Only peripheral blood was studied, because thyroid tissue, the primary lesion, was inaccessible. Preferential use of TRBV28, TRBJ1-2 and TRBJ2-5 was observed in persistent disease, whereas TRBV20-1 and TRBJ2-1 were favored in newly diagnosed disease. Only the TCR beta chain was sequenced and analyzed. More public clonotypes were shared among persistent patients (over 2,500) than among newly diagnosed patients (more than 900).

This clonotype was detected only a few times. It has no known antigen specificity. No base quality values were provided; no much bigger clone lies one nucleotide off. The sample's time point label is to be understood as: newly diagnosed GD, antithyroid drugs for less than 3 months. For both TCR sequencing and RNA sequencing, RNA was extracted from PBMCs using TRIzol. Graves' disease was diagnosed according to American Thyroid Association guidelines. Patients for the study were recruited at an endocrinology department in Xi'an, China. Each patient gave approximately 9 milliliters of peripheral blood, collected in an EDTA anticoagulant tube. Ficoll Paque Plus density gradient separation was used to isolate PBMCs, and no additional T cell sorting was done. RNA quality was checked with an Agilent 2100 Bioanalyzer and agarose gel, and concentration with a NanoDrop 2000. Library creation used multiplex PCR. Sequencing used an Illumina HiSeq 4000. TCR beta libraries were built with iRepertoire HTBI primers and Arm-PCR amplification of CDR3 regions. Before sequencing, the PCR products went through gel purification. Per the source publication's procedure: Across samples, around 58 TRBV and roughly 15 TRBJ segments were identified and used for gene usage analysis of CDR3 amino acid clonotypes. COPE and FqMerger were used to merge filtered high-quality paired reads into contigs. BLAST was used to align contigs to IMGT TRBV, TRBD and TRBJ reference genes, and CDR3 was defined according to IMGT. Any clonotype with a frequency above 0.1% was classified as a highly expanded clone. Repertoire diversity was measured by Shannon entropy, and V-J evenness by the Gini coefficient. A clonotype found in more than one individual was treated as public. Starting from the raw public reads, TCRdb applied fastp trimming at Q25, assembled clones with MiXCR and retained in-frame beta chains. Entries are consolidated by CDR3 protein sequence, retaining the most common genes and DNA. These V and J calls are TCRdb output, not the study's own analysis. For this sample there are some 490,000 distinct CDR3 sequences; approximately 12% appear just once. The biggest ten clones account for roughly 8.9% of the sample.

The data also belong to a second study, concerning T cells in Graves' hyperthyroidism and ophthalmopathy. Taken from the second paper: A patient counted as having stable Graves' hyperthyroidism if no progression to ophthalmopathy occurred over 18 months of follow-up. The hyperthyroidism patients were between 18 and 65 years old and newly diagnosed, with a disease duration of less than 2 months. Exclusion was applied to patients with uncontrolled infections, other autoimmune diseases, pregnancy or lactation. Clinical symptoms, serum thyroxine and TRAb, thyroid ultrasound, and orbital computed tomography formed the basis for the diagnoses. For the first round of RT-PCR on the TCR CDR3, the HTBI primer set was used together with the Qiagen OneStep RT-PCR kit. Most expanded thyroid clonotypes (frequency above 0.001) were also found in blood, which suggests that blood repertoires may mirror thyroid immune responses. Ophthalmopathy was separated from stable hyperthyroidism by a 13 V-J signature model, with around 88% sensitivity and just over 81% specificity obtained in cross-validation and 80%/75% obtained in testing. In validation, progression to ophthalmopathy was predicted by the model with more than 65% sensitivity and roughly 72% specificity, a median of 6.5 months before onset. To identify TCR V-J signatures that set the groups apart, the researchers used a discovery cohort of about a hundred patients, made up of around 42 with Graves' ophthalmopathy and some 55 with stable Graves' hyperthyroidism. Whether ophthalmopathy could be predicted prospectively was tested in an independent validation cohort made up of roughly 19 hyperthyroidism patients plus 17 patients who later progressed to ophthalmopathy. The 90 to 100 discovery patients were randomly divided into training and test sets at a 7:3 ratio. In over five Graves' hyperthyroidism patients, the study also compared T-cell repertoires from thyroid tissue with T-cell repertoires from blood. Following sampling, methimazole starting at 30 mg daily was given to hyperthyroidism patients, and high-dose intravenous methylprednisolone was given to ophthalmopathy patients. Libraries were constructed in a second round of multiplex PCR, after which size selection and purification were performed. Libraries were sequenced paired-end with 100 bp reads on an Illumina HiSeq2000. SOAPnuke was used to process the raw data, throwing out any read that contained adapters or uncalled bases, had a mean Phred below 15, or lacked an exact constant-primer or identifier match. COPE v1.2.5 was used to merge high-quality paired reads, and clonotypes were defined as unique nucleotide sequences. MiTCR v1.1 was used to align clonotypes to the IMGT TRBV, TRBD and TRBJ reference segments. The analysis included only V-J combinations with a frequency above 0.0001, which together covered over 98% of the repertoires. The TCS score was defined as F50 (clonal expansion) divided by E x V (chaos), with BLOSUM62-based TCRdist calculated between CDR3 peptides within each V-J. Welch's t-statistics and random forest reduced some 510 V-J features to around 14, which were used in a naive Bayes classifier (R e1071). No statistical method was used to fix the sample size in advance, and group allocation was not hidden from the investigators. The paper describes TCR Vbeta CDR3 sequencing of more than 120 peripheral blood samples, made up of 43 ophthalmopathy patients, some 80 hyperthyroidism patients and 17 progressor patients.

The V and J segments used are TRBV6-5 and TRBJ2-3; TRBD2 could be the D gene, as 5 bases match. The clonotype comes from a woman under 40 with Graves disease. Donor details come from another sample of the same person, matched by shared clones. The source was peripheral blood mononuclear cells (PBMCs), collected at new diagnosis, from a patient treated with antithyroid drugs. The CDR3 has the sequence CASSYSRVANPSTDTQYF. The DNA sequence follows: TGTGCCAGCAGTTACTCGAGGGTAGCGAACCCTAGCACAGATACGCAGTATTTT.